This T cell receptor beta chain was sequenced for a study of vaccination and CD4 T cells after COVID-19. Study summary: Post-COVID draws followed diagnosis by a median roughly 93 days (range 35 to 161). Overlapping SARS-CoV-2, HCoV-NL63, HCoV-OC43 and HCoV-229E spike peptides were used to stimulate cells.

Details on this clonotype: What it binds is unknown.

Treatment in this sample: approximately 11-day PBMC culture with coronavirus spike peptide pools or control peptides (ViraFEST assay). Cultured CD4+ T-cell DNA underwent Oncomine TCR Beta short-read sequencing. Genomic DNA from cultured CD4+ T cells was extracted. TCRdb re-called the PCR reads through MiXCR, storing one row per CDR3 protein. The sample includes roughly 7,300 distinct CDR3 sequences, less than 60% of them seen just once. The length of the CDR3 is 15 residues. Germline CDR1 reads LGHNA; CDR2 reads YNFKEQ. J gave up 8 bases and V 4 bases, and 3 bases lay outside the gene matches. The gene calls are TRBV4-2 and TRBJ2-1; 15 bases are a match to TRBD2. The source of this sequence is a human donor who had recovered from COVID-19. Sequences were obtained from CD4+ T cells from blood, cultured in vitro. CDR3 protein: CASSRTSGGAHEQFF. The CDR3 DNA sequence: TGTGCCAGCAGCCGGACTAGCGGGGGGGCACATGAGCAGTTCTTC.